The 5 T cell receptor beta chains given below trace back to one sample, sequenced in a study of CD8+ T cells in alopecia areata. Treatment given: oral pan-JAK inhibitor, 5-10 mg twice daily. After isolation, RNA underwent reverse transcription to generate cDNA as the sequencing template. Assay: immunoSEQ multiplex PCR; the TCRdb copy retains only in-frame clones and omits some. The table lists some 190,000 clones, approximately 50% of them singletons. The sequencing used CD8+ T cells sorted from blood, collected around week 54, from a patient treated with tofacitinib. These receptor sequences come from a human donor with alopecia areata.

The V call is TRBV6-5, the J call TRBJ2-1, with D possibly matching TRBD2 (6 bases). The CDR3 loop spans 15 amino acids. Germline CDR1 MNHEY, CDR2 SVGAGI. Trimming removed 4 bases at V and 0 bases at J, with 10 bases between. The CDR3 region is CASSWAGSSYNEQFF. The CDR3 DNA reads as TGTGCCAGCAGTTGGGCGGGGTCCTCCTACAATGAGCAGTTCTTC.

The rearrangement joins TRBV29-1 to TRBJ2-1; D may be TRBD1 (5 bases). Germline V gives CDR1 SQVTM, CDR2 ANQGSEA. Trimming stripped 4 bases from V and 7 bases from J, with 14 bases between. The CDR3 runs 13 residues. CDR3 region: CSVVVQGENEQFF. The CDR3 DNA reads TGCAGCGTTGTTGTGCAGGGCGAGAATGAGCAGTTCTTC.

The sample holds a few counts of this clone. The chain couples TRBV7-9 to TRBJ2-7; unclear D gene. Germline V gene sequence: CDR1 SEHNR, CDR2 FQNEAQ (reference sequence). With 3 bases removed from V and 2 bases from J, the gap between germline ends came to 8 bases. The CDR3 runs to 13 residues. The chain's CDR3 is CASSLKATYEQYF. For the CDR3, the DNA is TGTGCCAGCAGCTTGAAGGCCACCTACGAGCAGTACTTC.

The chain joins TRBV4-2 to TRBJ2-3; TRBD2 agrees at 13 bases. The CDR3 loop spans 17 amino acids. J was trimmed by 6 bases and V by 4 bases; bases with no gene match: 10. Germline V lookup: CDR1 LGHNA, CDR2 YNFKEQ. The DNA for the CDR3 is TGTGCCAGCAGCCCCTCTCCTACTAGCGGGGGGGCCGATACGCAGTATTTT. It specifies CASSPSPTSGGADTQYF.

The chain is built from TRBV28 and TRBJ1-4, with D maybe TRBD1 (6 bases). V shed 6 bases and J shed 6 bases, with 17 bases lying between them. Germline CDR1 and CDR2: MDHEN and SYDVKM. This CDR3 is 15 amino acids long. The CDR3 DNA follows: TGTGCCAGCAGATACGGGACACTGCTCGATGAAAAACTGTTTTTT. This sequence encodes CASRYGTLLDEKLFF.